This TCR beta chain was recorded in a study of blood T cell repertoires in COVID-19. In germline, CDR1 is SGHTA, CDR2 FQGTGA. The junction had 5 bases not matched to a gene; V was cut back by 5 bases and J by 4 bases. The CDR3 extends over 15 amino acids. As originally analysed: Reference gene primer amplification in the assay estimated nucleated cell counts. Clones were read by immunoSEQ multiplex PCR, and TCRdb kept only the in-frame ones, dropping some. V and J calls and clone size come straight from that table; D and trimming were deduced from the DNA. The table records about 210,000 clones, about three quarters of them present only once.

The TCR was taken from an older woman with acute or convalescent COVID-19. Sequencing was performed on peripheral blood. The J gene is TRBJ2-2, the V gene TRBV7-3; TRBD1 matches at 9 bases. CDR3 sequence: CASSPGQGGTGELFF. CDR3 in DNA: TGTGCCAGCAGCCCGGGACAGGGCGGCACCGGGGAGCTGTTTTTT.